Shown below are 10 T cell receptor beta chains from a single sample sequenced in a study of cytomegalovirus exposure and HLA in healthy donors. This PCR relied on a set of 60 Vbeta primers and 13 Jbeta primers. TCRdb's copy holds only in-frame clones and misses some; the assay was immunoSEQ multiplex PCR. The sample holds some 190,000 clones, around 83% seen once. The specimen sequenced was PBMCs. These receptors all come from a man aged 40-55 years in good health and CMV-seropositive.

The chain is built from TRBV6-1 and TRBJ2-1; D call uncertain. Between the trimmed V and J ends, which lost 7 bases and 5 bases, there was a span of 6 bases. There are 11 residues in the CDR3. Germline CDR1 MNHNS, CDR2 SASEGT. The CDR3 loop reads CASIQNNEQFF. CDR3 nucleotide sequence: TGTGCCAGCATCCAGAACAATGAGCAGTTCTTC.

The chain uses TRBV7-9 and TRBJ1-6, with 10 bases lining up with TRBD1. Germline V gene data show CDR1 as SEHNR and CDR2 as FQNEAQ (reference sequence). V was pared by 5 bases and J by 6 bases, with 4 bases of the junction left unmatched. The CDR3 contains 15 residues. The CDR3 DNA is TGTGCCAGCAGCCCCGGGACAGGGGTTAATTCACCCCTCCACTTT. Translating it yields CASSPGTGVNSPLHF.

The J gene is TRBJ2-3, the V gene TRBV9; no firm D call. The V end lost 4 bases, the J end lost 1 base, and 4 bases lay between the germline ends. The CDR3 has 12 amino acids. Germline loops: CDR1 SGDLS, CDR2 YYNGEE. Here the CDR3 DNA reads TGTGCCAGCAGCTCTCGCACAGATACGCAGTATTTT. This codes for CASSSRTDTQYF.

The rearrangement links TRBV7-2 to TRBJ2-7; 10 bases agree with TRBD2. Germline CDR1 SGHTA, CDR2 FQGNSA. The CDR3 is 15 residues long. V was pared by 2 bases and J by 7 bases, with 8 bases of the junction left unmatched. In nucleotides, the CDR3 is TGTGCCAGCAGCTTACGGGCTAGCGGGAGAGGTGAGCAGTACTTC. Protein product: CASSLRASGRGEQYF. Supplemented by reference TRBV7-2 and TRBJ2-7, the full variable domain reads GAGVSQSPSNKVTEKGKDVELRCDPISGHTALYWYRQSLGQGLEFLIYFQGNSAPDKSGLPSDRFSAERTGGSVSTLTIQRTQQEDSAVYLCASSLRASGRGEQYFGPGTRLTVT.

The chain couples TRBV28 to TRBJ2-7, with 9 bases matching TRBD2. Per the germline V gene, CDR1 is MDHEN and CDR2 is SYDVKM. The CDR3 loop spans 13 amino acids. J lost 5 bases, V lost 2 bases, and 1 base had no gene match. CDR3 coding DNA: TGTGCCAGCAGTTTAAGACTAGCGGACGAGCAGTACTTC. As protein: CASSLRLADEQYF.

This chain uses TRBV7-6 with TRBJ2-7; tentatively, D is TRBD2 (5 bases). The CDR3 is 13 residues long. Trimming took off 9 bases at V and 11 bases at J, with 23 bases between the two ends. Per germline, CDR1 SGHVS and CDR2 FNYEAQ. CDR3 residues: CASSNDQRQAKYF. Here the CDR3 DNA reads TGTGCCAGTAGCAACGACCAGCGGCAGGCGAAGTACTTC.

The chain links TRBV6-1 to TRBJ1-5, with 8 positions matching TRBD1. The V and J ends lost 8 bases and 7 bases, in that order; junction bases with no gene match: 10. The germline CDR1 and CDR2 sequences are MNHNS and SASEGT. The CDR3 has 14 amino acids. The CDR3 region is CASLDRGVGQPQHF. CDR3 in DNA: TGTGCCAGCCTAGACAGGGGAGTAGGGCAGCCCCAGCATTTT.

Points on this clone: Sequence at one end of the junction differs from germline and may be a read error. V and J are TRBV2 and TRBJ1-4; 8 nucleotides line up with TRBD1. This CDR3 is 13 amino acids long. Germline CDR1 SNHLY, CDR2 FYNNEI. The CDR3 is CASSEWPGTGPTF. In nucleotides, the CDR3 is TGTGCCAGCAGTGAATGGCCAGGGACAGGACCTACTTTT.

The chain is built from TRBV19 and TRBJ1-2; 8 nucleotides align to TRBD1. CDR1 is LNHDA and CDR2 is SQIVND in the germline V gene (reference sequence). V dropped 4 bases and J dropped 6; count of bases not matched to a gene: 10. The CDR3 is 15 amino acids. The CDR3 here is CASSTTPGGIDGYTF. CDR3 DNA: TGTGCCAGTAGTACGACCCCAGGGGGCATTGATGGCTACACCTTC.

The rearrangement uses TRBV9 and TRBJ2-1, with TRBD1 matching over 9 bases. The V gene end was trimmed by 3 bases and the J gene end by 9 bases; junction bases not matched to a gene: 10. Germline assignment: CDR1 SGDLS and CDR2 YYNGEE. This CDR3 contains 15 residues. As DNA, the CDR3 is TGTGCCAGCAGCGCAACCGGGACAGGGAACGGTGAGCAGTTCTTC. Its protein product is CASSATGTGNGEQFF.